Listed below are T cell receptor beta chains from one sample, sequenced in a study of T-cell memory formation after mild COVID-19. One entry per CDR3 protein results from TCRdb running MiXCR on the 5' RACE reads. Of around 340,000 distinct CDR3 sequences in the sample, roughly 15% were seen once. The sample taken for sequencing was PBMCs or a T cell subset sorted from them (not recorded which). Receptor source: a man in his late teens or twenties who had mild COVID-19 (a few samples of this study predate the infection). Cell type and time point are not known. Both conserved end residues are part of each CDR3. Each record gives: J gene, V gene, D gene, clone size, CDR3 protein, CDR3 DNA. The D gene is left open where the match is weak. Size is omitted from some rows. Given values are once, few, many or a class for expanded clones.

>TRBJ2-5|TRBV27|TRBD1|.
CASTRYGTAYQETQYF
TGTGCCAGCACTCGATACGGGACAGCGTACCAAGAGACCCAGTACTTC
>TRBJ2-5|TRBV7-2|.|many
CASSPTGQETQYF
TGTGCCAGCAGCCCGACAGGACAAGAGACCCAGTACTTC
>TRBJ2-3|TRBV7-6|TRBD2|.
CASSRSGGPTDTQYF
TGTGCCAGCAGCCGTAGCGGGGGGCCGACAGATACGCAGTATTTT
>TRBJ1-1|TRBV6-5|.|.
CASSPRASNTEAFF
TGTGCCAGCAGTCCCAGGGCGTCGAACACTGAAGCTTTCTTT
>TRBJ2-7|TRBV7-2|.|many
CASSLSHEQYF
TGTGCCAGCAGCTTAAGCCACGAGCAGTACTTC
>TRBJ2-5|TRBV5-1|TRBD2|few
CASSLGSTSGKETQYF
TGCGCCAGCAGCTTGGGCTCGACTAGCGGGAAAGAGACCCAGTACTTC
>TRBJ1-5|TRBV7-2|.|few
CASSMGHNQPQHF
TGTGCCAGCAGCATGGGACACAATCAGCCCCAGCATTTT
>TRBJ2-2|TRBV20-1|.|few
CSARGGTYGELFF
TGCAGTGCTAGAGGAGGGACTTACGGGGAGCTGTTTTTT
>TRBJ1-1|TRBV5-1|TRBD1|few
CASSRRTGTDTEAFF
TGCGCCAGCAGCCGGCGGACAGGGACGGACACTGAAGCTTTCTTT
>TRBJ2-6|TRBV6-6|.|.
CASTPGRESGANVLTF
TGTGCCAGCACCCCTGGTAGAGAGTCTGGGGCCAACGTCCTGACTTTC
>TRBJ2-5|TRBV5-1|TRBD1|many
CASSPQGAGETQYF
TGTGCCAGCAGCCCCCAGGGGGCGGGAGAGACCCAGTACTTC
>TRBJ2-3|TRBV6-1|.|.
CASTISYTDTQYF
TGTGCCAGCACCATTAGTTACACAGATACGCAGTATTTT
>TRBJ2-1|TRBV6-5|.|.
CASSYRVIGEQFF
TGTGCCAGCAGTTACCGGGTTATAGGAGAGCAGTTCTTC
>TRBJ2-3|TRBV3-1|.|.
CASSQDLGAQGTDTQYF
TGTGCCAGCAGCCAAGATCTAGGAGCGCAAGGCACAGATACGCAGTATTTT
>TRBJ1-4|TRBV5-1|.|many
CASSLLPSTNEKLFF
TGCGCCAGCAGCTTGCTACCCTCAACTAATGAAAAACTGTTTTTT
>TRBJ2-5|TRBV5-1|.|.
CASSVGGYQETQYF
TGCGCCAGCAGCGTCGGCGGCTACCAAGAGACCCAGTACTTC
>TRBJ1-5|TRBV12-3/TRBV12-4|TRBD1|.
CASSLWQGAQQPQHF
TGTGCCAGCAGTTTGTGGCAGGGGGCGCAGCAGCCCCAGCATTTT
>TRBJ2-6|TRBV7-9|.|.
CASSPGLFSGANVLTF
TGTGCCAGCAGCCCGGGACTGTTCTCTGGGGCCAACGTCCTGACTTTC
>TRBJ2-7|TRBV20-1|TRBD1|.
CSARGQGYEQYF
TGCAGTGCCAGAGGACAGGGCTACGAGCAGTACTTC
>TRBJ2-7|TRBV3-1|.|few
CASSPRTNYEQYF
TGTGCCAGCAGCCCGAGGACAAACTACGAGCAGTACTTC
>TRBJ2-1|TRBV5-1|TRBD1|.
CASSLRQGAKEEFF
TGCGCCAGCAGCTTGCGGCAGGGGGCCAAAGAGGAGTTCTTC
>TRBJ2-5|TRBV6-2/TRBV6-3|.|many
CASSYPRQFGETQYF
TGTGCCAGCAGTTACCCAAGACAATTCGGGGAGACCCAGTACTTC
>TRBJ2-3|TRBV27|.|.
CASSSYTDRRYF
TGTGCCAGCAGTTCTTACACGGATAGAAGGTATTTT
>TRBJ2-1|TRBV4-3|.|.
CASSQTPGRFGNTWTYNEQFF
TGCGCCAGCAGTCAAACGCCGGGCAGGTTTGGGAATACGTGGACCTACAATGAGCAGTTCTTC
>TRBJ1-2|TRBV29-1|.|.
CSVPGQTYGYTF
TGCAGCGTTCCGGGGCAGACCTATGGCTACACCTTC
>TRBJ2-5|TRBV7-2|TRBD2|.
CASSFQTSGVETQYF
TGTGCCAGCAGCTTCCAGACTAGCGGGGTTGAGACCCAGTACTTC
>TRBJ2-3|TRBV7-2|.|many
CASSFSLAQTDTQYF
TGTGCCAGCAGCTTCTCCCTGGCTCAGACAGATACGCAGTATTTT
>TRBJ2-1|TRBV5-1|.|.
CASKRDSHNEQFF
TGCGCCAGCAAAAGAGACAGTCACAATGAGCAGTTCTTC
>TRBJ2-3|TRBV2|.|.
CASSEGKITSTDTQYF
TGTGCCAGCAGCGAGGGGAAGATAACTAGCACAGATACGCAGTATTTT
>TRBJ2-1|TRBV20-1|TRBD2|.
CSARRGLAGNNEQFF
TGCAGTGCTAGGCGCGGACTAGCGGGGAACAATGAGCAGTTCTTC
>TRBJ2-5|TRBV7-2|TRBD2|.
CASTRGVRETQYF
TGTGCCAGCACGCGGGGGGTCAGAGAGACCCAGTACTTC
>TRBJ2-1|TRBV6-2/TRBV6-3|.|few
CASSLRLPEQFF
TGTGCCAGCAGTCTACGGCTGCCTGAGCAGTTCTTC
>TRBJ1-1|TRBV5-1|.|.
CASRSTAYTEAFF
TGCGCCAGCAGGAGTACAGCTTACACTGAAGCTTTCTTT
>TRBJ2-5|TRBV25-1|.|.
CASSALTERQETQYF
TGTGCCAGCAGTGCCCTGACAGAACGCCAAGAGACCCAGTACTTC
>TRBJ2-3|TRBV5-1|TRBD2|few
CASSLEPRGEDTQYF
TGCGCCAGCAGCTTGGAGCCGCGGGGGGAAGATACGCAGTATTTT
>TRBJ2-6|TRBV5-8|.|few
CASSFWGGANVLTF
TGTGCCAGCAGCTTTTGGGGGGGGGCCAACGTCCTGACTTTC
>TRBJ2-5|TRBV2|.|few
CASSVWATETQYF
TGTGCCAGCAGTGTTTGGGCGACTGAGACCCAGTACTTC
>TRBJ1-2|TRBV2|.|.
CASSGARNNYGYTF
TGTGCCAGCAGTGGGGCGAGGAACAACTATGGCTACACCTTC
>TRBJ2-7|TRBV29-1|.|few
CSVIPDGEQYF
TGCAGCGTTATACCCGATGGCGAGCAGTACTTC
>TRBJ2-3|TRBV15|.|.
CATTDLQTSTDTQYF
TGTGCCACCACCGACTTACAGACCAGCACAGATACGCAGTATTTT
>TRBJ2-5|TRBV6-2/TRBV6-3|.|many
CASSSGLIETQYF
TGTGCCAGCAGTTCGGGACTTATAGAGACCCAGTACTTC
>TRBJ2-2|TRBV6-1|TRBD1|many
CASRGTGGFIGELFF
TGTGCCAGCAGGGGGACAGGGGGCTTTATCGGGGAGCTGTTTTTT
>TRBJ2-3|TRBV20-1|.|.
CSATRRGTDTQYF
TGCAGTGCTACAAGACGGGGCACAGATACGCAGTATTTT
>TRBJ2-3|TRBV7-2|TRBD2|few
CASSASLRRGGTDTQYF
TGTGCCAGCAGCGCCTCCCTCCGGCGGGGGGGCACAGATACGCAGTATTTT
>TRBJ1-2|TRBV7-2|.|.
CASSSLGGGYGYTF
TGTGCCAGCAGCTCCCTTGGAGGGGGCTATGGCTACACCTTC
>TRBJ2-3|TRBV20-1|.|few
CSASMPDTQYF
TGCAGTGCTAGTATGCCAGATACGCAGTATTTT
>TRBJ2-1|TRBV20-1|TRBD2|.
CSGLGAGEYNEQFF
TGCAGTGGGCTCGGGGCGGGGGAGTACAATGAGCAGTTCTTC
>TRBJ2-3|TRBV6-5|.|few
CASSRTVGADTQYF
TGTGCCAGCAGTAGGACGGTGGGGGCAGATACGCAGTATTTT
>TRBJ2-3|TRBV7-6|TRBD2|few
CASSLAPPLAGGPDTQYF
TGTGCCAGCAGCTTAGCGCCCCCACTAGCGGGGGGGCCGGATACGCAGTATTTT
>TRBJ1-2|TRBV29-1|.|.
CSLGEGDTYGYTF
TGCAGCCTAGGTGAGGGGGACACCTATGGCTACACCTTC
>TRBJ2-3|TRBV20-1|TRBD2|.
CSAPLGRATDTQYF
TGCAGTGCTCCTCTAGGGAGGGCCACAGATACGCAGTATTTT
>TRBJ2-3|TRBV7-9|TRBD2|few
CASSLLGRGGTDTQYF
TGTGCCAGCAGCTTATTGGGGCGGGGGGGCACAGATACGCAGTATTTT
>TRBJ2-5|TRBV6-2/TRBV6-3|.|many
CASSYPETQYF
TGTGCCAGCAGTTACCCGGAGACCCAGTACTTC
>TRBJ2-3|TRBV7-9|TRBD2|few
CASSLLAGLGTDTQYF
TGTGCCAGCAGCCTCTTAGCGGGGTTGGGCACAGATACGCAGTATTTT